A selection of T cell receptor beta chains follows, all from one sample in a study of blood T cell repertoires in COVID-19. Sequencing was performed with immunoSEQ multiplex PCR; in TCRdb, only in-frame clones are kept and a portion is missing. The data contain approximately 110,000 clones, approximately 81% of them singletons. The sequencing input was peripheral blood. These TCRs come from a human donor in a cohort sampled during active COVID-19. CDR3s include the opening cysteine and the closing phenylalanine or tryptophan. D genes are given only for firm matches. Size is omitted from some rows. Given values are once, few, many or a class for expanded clones.

abundance	v_gene	d_gene	j_gene	CDR3nt	CDR3aa
.	TRBV28	TRBD1	TRBJ1-1	TGTGCCACCTTTGACAGGGCGAACACTGAAGCTTTCTTT	CATFDRANTEAFF
.	TRBV30	TRBD1	TRBJ1-6	TGTGCCTGGAACCTATCAGGGGGCCCCGCTTCACCCCTCCACTTT	CAWNLSGGPASPLHF
.	TRBV5-1	.	TRBJ2-7	TGCGCCAGCAGCTTGGGATGGCACTACGAGCAGTACTTC	CASSLGWHYEQYF
.	TRBV6-5	.	TRBJ1-1	TGTGCCAGCAGGAGGGGGGGCGGCGACACTGAAGCTTTCTTT	CASRRGGGDTEAFF
.	TRBV5-1	TRBD2	TRBJ2-5	TGCGCCAGCAGCTTGGTCGGGAGGGCCCGGGGGGGCCAAGAGACCCAGTACTTC	CASSLVGRARGGQETQYF
.	TRBV12-2	.	TRBJ1-5	TGTGCAAGTCGCTTAGCGCCCGACAGGGCGGGTCAGCCCCAGCATTTT	CASRLAPDRAGQPQHF
.	TRBV4-1	.	TRBJ1-5	TGCGCCAGCAGCCAAGATGGGGGGACTTCGAGGCCCCAGCATTTT	CASSQDGGTSRPQHF
.	TRBV6-4	.	TRBJ1-1	TGTGCCAGCAGTAAGCGAGAGGGCACTGAAGCTTTCTTT	CASSKREGTEAFF
.	TRBV28	.	TRBJ2-2	TGTGCCAGCAGTTCCAGAAATACCGGGGAGCTGTTTTTT	CASSSRNTGELFF
.	TRBV30	.	TRBJ2-1	TGTGCCTGCCTGCTAGCCATCTCCTACAATGAGCAGTTCTTC	CACLLAISYNEQFF
.	TRBV9	.	TRBJ2-2	TGTGCCAGCAGGTTCGCGGGCCTGAACACCGGGGAGCTGTTTTTT	CASRFAGLNTGELFF
.	TRBV6-1	.	TRBJ2-7	TGTGCCAGCAGTGAACTCGGACTCAATATCGACGAGCAGTACTTC	CASSELGLNIDEQYF
.	TRBV11-1	.	TRBJ2-7	TGTGCCAGCAGCTTTGACACGGTAACCTACGAGCAGTACTTC	CASSFDTVTYEQYF
medium-sized	TRBV6-1	TRBD1	TRBJ2-7	TGTGCCAGCAGTGAATGGGACAGGGGCTACGAGCAGTACTTC	CASSEWDRGYEQYF
.	TRBV3-1/TRBV3-2	TRBD1	TRBJ1-2	TGTGCCAGCAGCCCCTGGACAGGGGAGAATGGCTACACCTTC	CASSPWTGENGYTF
.	TRBV28	TRBD1	TRBJ2-7	TGTGCCAGCAGCCGGCCGGGACAGGGGCTTTACGAGCAGTACTTC	CASSRPGQGLYEQYF
.	TRBV24-1	.	TRBJ2-1	TGTGCCACCAGTGAACCTACTATCCATTCCTACAATGAGCAGTTCTTC	CATSEPTIHSYNEQFF
.	TRBV19	.	TRBJ2-3	TGTGCCAGTAGTATCGCGCTAGCAGCAGATACGCAGTATTTT	CASSIALAADTQYF
.	TRBV27	.	TRBJ2-7	TGTGCCAGCAGTTTTGGCGGAAGCTCCTACGAGCAGTACTTC	CASSFGGSSYEQYF
.	TRBV5-1	.	TRBJ2-5	TGCGCCAGCAGCCTTGGACAGGAGGGGGAGACCCAGTACTTC	CASSLGQEGETQYF
.	TRBV5-4	.	TRBJ1-5	TGTGCCAGCAGCACTGAACCGGGGCAGCCCCAGCATTTT	CASSTEPGQPQHF
once	TRBV2	TRBD1	TRBJ2-5	TGTGCCAGCAGTGTCTGGGACAGTCAAGAGACCCAGTACTTC	CASSVWDSQETQYF
.	TRBV9	TRBD2	TRBJ2-1	TGTGCCAGCAGCGTTTCAAGCGGGAGTTTAGATGAGCAGTTCTTC	CASSVSSGSLDEQFF
.	TRBV7-2	.	TRBJ1-2	TGTGCCAGCAGTCTTACCCGGACAGTCCTCTATGGCTACACCTTC	CASSLTRTVLYGYTF
.	TRBV5-1	.	TRBJ2-3	TGCGCCAGCTCGCCGGGGGGCGCCGCAGATACGCAGTATTTT	CASSPGGAADTQYF
.	TRBV6-6	.	TRBJ1-1	TGTGCCAGCAGTTATACGGTGAACACTGAAGCTTTCTTT	CASSYTVNTEAFF
.	TRBV4-3	.	TRBJ1-1	TGCGCCAGCAGCCAAGATTTAGGCGGGGGGATGAACACTGAAGCTTTCTTT	CASSQDLGGGMNTEAFF